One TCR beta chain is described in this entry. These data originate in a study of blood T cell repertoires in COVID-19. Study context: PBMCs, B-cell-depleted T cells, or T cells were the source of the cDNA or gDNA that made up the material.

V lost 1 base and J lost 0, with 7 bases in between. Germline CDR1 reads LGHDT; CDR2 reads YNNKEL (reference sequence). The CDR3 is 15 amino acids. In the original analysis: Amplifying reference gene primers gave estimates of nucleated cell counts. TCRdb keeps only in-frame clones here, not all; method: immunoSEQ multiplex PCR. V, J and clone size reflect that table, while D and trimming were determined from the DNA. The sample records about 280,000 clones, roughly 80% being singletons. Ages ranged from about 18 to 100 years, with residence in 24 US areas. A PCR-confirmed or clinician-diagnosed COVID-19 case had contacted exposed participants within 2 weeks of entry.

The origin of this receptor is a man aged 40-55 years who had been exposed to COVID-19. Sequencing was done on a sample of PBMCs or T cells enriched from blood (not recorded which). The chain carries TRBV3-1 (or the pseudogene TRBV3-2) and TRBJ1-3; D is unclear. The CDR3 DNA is TGTGCCAGCAGCCAAGTACAGCACTCTGGAAACACCATATATTTT. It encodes CASSQVQHSGNTIYF.